This note documents a single T cell receptor (beta chain) sequence. The target antigen is unknown. V dropped 4 bases and J dropped 5 bases, with 11 bases sitting between them. The CDR3 has 13 amino acids. Germline CDR1 is SGHDN and CDR2 is FVKESK. The data were produced by immunoSEQ multiplex PCR, yet TCRdb's version contains in-frame clones alone and is incomplete. The repertoire holds thousands of clones, with 70% as singletons. This sample was included in a study of T cell clones after liver transplantation. Study details: A pre-transplant mixed lymphocyte reaction with TCRbeta sequencing defined graft-donor-reactive clones followed in post-transplant blood. Notes on the study in general: Graft donor-reactive T cells possibly entered the graft instead of undergoing deletion.

This sequence originates from a human donor who received a liver transplant. The sequencing here drew on CD8+ T cells from blood, taken before liver transplant. The genes are TRBV14 and TRBJ2-5; no reliable D call. CDR3 sequence: CASSPSLRETQYF. The CDR3 nucleotides are TGTGCCAGCAGCCCCTCCCTCCGGGAGACCCAGTACTTC. Supplemented by reference TRBV14 and TRBJ2-5, the full variable domain reads EAGVTQFPSHSVIEKGQTVTLRCDPISGHDNLYWYRRVMGKEIKFLLHFVKESKQDESGMPNNRFLAERTGGTYSTLKVQPAELEDSGVYFCASSPSLRETQYFGPGTRLLVL.